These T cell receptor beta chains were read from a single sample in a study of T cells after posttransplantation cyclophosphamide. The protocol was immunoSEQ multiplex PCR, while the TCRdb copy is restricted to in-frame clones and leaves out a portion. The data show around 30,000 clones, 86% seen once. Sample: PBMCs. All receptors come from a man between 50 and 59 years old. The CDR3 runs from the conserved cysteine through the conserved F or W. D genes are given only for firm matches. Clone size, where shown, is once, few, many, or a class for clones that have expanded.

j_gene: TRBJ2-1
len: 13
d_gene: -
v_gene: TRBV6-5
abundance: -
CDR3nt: TGTGCCAGCAGTTACAACAGGGCTGGTGAGCAGTTCTTC
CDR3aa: CASSYNRAGEQFF

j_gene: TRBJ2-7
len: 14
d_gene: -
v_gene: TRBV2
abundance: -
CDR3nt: TGTGCCAGCAGTGAATCGATCGGGGTGTACGAGCAGTACTTC
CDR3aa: CASSESIGVYEQYF

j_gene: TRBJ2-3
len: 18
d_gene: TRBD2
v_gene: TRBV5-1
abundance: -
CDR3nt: TGCGCCAGCAGCGCCGGACTAGCGGGCACACAAAGCACAGATACGCAGTATTTT
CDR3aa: CASSAGLAGTQSTDTQYF

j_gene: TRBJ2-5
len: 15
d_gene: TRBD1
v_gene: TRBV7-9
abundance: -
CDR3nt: TGTGCCAGCAGCTTACAGAGGGGGCTGCAAGAGACCCAGTACTTC
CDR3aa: CASSLQRGLQETQYF

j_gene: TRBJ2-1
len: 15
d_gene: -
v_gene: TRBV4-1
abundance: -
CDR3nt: TGCGCCAGCAGCCTCTTGGGCCTCAAACCCAATGAGCAGTTCTTC
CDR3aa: CASSLLGLKPNEQFF

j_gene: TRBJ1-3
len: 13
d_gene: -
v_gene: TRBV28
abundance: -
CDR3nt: TGTGCCAGCGTGGCCAGGATCGGAAACACCATATATTTT
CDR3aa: CASVARIGNTIYF

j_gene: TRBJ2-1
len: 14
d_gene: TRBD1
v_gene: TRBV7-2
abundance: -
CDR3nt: TGTGCCAGCAGTGTTGGGACAGCTTACAATGAGCAGTTCTTC
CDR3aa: CASSVGTAYNEQFF

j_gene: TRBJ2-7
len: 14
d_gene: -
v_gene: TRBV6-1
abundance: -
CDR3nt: TGTGCCAGCAGTGAAGTTGGGGGGGCAGGCGAGCAGTACTTC
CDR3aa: CASSEVGGAGEQYF

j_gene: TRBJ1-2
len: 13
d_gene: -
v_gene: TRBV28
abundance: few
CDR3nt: TGTGCCAGCAGTTTCGGGATCTTCTATGGCTACACCTTC
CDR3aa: CASSFGIFYGYTF

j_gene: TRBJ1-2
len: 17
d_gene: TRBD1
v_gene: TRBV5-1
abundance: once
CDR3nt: TGCGCCAGCAGTTCCGGGACAGGGTCTTTTTTTGTCTATGGCTACACCTTC
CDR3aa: CASSSGTGSFFVYGYTF

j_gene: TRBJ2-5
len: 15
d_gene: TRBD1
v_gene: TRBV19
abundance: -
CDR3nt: TGTGCCAGTAGTCCCCGGACAGGGATTGGGGAGACCCAGTACTTC
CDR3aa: CASSPRTGIGETQYF

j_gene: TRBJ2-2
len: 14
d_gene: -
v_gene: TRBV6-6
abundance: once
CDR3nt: TGTGCCAGCAGAGAAACAGGGAACACCGGGGAGCTGTTTTTT
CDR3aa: CASRETGNTGELFF

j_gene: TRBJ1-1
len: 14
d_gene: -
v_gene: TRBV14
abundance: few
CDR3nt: TGTGCCAGCAGCCAATTGCCGGGAAACACTGAAGCTTTCTTT
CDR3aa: CASSQLPGNTEAFF

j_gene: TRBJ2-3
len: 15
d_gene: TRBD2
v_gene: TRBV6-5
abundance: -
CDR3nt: TGTGCCAGCAGTAGACTAGCGGGGAGGACTAATACGCAGTATTTT
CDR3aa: CASSRLAGRTNTQYF